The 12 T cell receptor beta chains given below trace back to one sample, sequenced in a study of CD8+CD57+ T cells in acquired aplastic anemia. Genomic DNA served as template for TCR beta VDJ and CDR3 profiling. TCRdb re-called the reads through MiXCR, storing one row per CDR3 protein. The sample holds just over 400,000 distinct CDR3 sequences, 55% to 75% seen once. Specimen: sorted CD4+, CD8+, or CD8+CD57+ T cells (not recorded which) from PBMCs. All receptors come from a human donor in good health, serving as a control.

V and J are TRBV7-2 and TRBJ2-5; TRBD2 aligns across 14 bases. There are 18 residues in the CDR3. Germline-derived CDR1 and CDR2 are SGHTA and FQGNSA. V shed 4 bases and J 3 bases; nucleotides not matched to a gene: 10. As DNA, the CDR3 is TGTGCCAGCAGCTACCGACTAGCGGGGGGGATGGTCGAAGAGACCCAGTACTTC. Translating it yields CASSYRLAGGMVEETQYF. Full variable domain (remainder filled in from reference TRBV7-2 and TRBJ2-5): GAGVSQSPSNKVTEKGKDVELRCDPISGHTALYWYRQSLGQGLEFLIYFQGNSAPDKSGLPSDRFSAERTGGSVSTLTIQRTQQEDSAVYLCASSYRLAGGMVEETQYFGPGTRLLVL.

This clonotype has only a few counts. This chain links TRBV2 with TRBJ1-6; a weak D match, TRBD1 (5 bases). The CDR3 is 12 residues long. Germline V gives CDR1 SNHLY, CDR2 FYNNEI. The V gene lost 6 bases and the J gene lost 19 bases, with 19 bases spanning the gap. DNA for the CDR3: TGTGCCAGCAGATACCATCGGACAACCCAACACTTT. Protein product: CASRYHRTTQHF.

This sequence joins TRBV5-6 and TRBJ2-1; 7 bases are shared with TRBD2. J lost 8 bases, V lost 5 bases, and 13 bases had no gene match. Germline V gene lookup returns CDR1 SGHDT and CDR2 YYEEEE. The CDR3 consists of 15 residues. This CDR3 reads CASRRGGGGRDEQFF. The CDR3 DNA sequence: TGTGCCAGCAGGAGGGGTGGGGGGGGTAGGGATGAGCAGTTCTTC.

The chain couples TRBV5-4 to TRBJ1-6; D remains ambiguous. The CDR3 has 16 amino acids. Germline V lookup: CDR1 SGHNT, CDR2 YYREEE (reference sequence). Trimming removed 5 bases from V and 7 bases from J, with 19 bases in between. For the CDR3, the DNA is TGTGCCAGCAGGCCCGGACTAGCACCGGTAAATTCACCCCTCCACTTT. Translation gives CASRPGLAPVNSPLHF. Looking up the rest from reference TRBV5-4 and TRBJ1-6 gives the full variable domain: ETGVTQSPTHLIKTRGQQVTLRCSSQSGHNTVSWYQQALGQGPQFIFQYYREEENGRGNFPPRFSGLQFPNYSSELNVNALELDDSALYLCASRPGLAPVNSPLHFGNGTRLTVT.

The CDR3 DNA sequence: TGTGCCAGCAGCGGGGGGGACCTTCAGCCCCAGCATTTT. It translates to CASSGGDLQPQHF. This chain uses TRBV7-3 with TRBJ1-5, with D possibly TRBD1 on 5 matching bases. The CDR3 extends over 13 amino acids. From germline, CDR1 is SGHTA and CDR2 FQGTGA. V lost 5 bases, J lost 6 bases, and 11 bases lay in between.

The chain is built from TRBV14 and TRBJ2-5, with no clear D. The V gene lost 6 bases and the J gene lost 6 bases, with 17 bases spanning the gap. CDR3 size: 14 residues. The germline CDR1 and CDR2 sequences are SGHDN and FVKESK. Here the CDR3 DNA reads TGTGCCAGCAGTCTCGACTGCGGCTCTCAGACCCAGTACTTC. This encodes CASSLDCGSQTQYF.

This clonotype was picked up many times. The CDR3 nucleotides are TGTGCCAGCAGTACGACGACAGGGGCTAACTATGGCTACACCTTC. Translating it yields CASSTTTGANYGYTF. The V and J genes are TRBV6-5 and TRBJ1-2; 8 bases line up with TRBD1. With V trimmed by 5 bases and J by 0 bases, 5 bases remained unmatched. The CDR3 is 15 residues long. CDR1 and CDR2 (germline): MNHEY, SVGAGI.

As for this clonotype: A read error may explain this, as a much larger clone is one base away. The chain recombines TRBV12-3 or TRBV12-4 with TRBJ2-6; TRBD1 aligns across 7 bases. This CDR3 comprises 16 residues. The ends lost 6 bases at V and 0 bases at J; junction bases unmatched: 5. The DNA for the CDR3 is TGTGCCAGCAGGAGGGGGCGACTCTCTGGGGCCAACGTCCTGACTTTC. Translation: CASRRGRLSGANVLTF.

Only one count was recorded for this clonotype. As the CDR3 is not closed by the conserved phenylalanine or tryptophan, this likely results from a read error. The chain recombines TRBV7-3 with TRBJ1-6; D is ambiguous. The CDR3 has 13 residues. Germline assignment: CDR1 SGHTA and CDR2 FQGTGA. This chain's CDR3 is CASSVTDNSPLHV. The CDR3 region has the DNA TGTGCCAGCAGCGTAACAGATAATTCACCCCTCCACGTA.

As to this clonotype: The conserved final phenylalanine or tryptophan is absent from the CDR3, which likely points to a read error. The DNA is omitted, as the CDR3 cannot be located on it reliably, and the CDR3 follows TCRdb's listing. CDR3 residues: CSVVAGGDYGYSL. This sequence joins TRBV29-1 and TRBJ1-2. Germline V CDR1 and CDR2: SQVTM, ANQGSEA. The CDR3 is 13 amino acids long, termini counted.

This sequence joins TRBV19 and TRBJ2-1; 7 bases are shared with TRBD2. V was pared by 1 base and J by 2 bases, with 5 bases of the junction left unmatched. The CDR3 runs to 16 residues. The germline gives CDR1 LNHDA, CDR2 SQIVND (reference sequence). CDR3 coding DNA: TGTGCCAGTAGTATAGTGGCGGGAGACCCCTACAATGAGCAGTTCTTC. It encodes CASSIVAGDPYNEQFF.

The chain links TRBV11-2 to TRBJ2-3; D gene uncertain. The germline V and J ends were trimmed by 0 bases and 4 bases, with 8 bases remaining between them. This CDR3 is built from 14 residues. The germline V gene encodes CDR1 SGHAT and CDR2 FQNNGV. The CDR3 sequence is CASSLEGRADTQYF. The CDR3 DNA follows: TGTGCCAGCAGCTTAGAGGGCCGGGCAGATACGCAGTATTTT.